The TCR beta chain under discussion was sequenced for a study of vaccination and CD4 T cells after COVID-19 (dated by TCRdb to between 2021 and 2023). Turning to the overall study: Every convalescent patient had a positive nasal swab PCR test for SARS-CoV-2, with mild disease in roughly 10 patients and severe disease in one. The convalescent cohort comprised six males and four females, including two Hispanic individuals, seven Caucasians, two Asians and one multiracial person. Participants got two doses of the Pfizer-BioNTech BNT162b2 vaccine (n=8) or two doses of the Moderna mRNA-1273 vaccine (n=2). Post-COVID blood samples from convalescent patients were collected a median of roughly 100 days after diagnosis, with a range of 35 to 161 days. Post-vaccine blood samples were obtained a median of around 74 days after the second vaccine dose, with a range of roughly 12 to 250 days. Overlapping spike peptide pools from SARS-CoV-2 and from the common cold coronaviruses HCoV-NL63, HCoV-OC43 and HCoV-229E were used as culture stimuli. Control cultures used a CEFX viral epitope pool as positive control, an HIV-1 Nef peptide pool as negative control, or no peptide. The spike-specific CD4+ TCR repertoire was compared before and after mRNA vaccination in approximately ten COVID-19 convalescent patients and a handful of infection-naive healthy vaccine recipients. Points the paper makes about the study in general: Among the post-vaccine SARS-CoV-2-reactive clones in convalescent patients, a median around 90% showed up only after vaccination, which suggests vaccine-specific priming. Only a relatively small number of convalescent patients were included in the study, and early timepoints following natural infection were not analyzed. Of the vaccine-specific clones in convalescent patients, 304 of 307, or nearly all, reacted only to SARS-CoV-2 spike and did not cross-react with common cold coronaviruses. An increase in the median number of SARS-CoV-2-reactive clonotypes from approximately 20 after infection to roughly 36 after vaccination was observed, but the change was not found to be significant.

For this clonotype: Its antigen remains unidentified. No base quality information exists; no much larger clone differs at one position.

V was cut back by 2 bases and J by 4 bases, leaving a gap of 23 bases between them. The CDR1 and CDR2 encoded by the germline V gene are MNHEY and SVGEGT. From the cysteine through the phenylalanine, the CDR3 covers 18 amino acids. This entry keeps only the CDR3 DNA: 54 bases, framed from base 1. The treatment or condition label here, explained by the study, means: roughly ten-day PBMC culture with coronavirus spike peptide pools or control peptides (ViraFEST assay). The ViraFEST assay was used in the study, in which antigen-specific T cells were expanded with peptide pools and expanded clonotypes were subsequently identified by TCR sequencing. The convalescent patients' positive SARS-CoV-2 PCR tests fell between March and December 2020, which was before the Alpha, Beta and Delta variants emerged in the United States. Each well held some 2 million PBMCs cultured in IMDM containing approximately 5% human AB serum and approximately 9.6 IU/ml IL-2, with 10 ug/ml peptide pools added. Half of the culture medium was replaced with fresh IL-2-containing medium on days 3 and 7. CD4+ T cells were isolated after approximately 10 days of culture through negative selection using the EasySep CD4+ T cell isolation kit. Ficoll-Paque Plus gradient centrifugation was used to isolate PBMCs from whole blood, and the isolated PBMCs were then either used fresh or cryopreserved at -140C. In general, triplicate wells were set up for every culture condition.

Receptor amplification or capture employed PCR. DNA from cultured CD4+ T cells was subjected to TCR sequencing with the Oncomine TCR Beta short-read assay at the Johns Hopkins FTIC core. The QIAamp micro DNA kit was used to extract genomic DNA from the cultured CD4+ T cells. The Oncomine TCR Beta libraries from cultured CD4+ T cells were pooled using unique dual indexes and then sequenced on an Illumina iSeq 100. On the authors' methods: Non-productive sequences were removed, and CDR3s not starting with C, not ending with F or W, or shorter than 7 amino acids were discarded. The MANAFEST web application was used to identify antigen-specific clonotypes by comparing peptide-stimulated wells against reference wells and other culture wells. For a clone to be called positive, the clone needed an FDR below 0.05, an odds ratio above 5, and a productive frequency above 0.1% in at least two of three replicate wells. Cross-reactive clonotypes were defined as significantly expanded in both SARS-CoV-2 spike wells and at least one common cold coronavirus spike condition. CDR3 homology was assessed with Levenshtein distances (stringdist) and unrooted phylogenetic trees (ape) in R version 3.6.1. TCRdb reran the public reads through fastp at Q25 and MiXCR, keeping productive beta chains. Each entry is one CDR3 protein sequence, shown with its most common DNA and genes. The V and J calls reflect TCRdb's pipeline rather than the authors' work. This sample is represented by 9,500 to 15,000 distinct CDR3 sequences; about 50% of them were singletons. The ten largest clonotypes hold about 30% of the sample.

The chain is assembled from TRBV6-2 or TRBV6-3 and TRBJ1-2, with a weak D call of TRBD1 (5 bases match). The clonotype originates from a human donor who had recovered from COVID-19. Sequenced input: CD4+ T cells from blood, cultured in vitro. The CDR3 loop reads CASSYILLRTPVSYGYTF. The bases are TGTGCCAGCAGTTACATTTTACTGAGGACACCGGTTTCCTATGGCTACACCTTC.